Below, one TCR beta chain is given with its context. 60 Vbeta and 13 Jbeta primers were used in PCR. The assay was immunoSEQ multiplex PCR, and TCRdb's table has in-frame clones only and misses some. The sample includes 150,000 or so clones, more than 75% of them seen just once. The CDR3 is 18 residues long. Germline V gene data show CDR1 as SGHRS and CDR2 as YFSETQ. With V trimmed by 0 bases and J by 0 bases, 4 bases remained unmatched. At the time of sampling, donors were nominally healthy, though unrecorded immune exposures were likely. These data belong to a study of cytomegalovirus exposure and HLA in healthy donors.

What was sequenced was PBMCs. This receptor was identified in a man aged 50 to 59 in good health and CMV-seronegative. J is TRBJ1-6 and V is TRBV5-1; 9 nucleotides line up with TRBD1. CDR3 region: CASSLGDRESSYNSPLHF. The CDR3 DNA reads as TGCGCCAGCAGCTTGGGGGACAGGGAGAGCTCCTATAATTCACCCCTCCACTTT.